The 28 T cell receptor beta chains reported below all come from one sample, sequenced in a study of cytomegalovirus exposure and HLA in healthy donors (TCRdb year 2017). Library generation was performed with the immunoSEQ multiplex PCR assay. The source is immuneACCESS, and TCRdb retained only in-frame sequences with V and J called. Part of the clones is not carried over; for the studies checked, unresolved V genes explain less than half of this, and the remainder is unexplained. The sample table records 150,000 to 200,000 clones; approximately 88% of these occur just once. Of the sample, less than 9% is held by the ten largest clones. Specimen: PBMCs. The receptors here all came from a man between 18 and 29 years old in good health and CMV-seropositive.

The V gene is TRBV28, the J gene TRBJ1-5; 8 nucleotides line up with TRBD1. Losses at the gene ends were 6 bases for V and 5 bases for J; bases not matched to a gene: 6. From germline, CDR1 is MDHEN and CDR2 SYDVKM. The CDR3 length is 14 residues. The chain's CDR3 is CASRRTGRDQPQHF. The CDR3 DNA reads as TGTGCCAGCAGAAGGACAGGGAGGGATCAGCCCCAGCATTTT.

V and J are TRBV18 and TRBJ1-2, with D possibly being TRBD1 (6 bases). The germline V and J ends were trimmed by 1 base and 8 bases, with 17 bases remaining between them. Germline V lookup: CDR1 KGHSH, CDR2 LQKENI. There are 15 residues in the CDR3. CDR3 nucleotides: TGTGCCAGCTCACCACAAGGCCAAGGCCAGGGGGGCTACACCTTC. Translation: CASSPQGQGQGGYTF.

The rearrangement uses TRBV18 and TRBJ2-2; tentative D call: TRBD1 (5 bases). This CDR3 comprises 17 residues. The germline V and J ends were trimmed by 3 bases and 2 bases, with 16 bases remaining between them. Germline V CDR1 and CDR2: KGHSH, LQKENI. Here the CDR3 reads CASSPPGARPNTGELFF. The CDR3 DNA reads TGTGCCAGCTCACCTCCTGGGGCCAGGCCAAACACCGGGGAGCTGTTTTTT.

J is TRBJ2-1 and V is TRBV28; a weak D match, TRBD1 (6 bases). Germline V lookup: CDR1 MDHEN, CDR2 SYDVKM. The CDR3 has 12 residues. Deletions cut 4 bases from V and 8 bases from J, with 9 bases between. CDR3 amino acids: CASSYEGDEQFF. The CDR3 DNA follows: TGTGCCAGCAGTTACGAGGGGGATGAGCAGTTCTTC.

V and J are TRBV2 and TRBJ2-5; 7 bases map to TRBD1. Germline assignment: CDR1 SNHLY and CDR2 FYNNEI. The CDR3 has 17 amino acids. V was clipped by 6 bases and J by 3 bases; unmatched bases: 16. The CDR3 coding sequence is TGTGCCAGCAGGTGGGGGTCCCTATTAGGGGGCGAAGAGACCCAGTACTTC. Translation gives CASRWGSLLGGEETQYF.

The genes are TRBV4-3 and TRBJ1-2; 8 bases line up with TRBD1. Germline-derived CDR1 and CDR2 are LGHNA and YSLEER. There are 15 residues in the CDR3. V lost 2 bases, J lost 1 base, and 3 bases stayed unmatched. CDR3 in amino acids: CASSQQGAFNYGYTF. The CDR3 coding sequence is TGCGCCAGCAGCCAACAGGGGGCTTTTAACTATGGCTACACCTTC.

This clone appeared a single time. The J gene is TRBJ2-3, the V gene TRBV5-1, with D possibly TRBD2 on 6 matching bases. The CDR3 runs to 18 residues. CDR1 SGHRS and CDR2 YFSETQ come from the germline V gene. V was pared by 0 bases and J by 1 base, with 18 bases between. CDR3 DNA: TGCGCCAGCAGCTTGGATGGCGGGATAAATCGCGGCACAGATACGCAGTATTTT. Protein product: CASSLDGGINRGTDTQYF.

The chain employs TRBV4-2 and TRBJ2-1; D gene uncertain. The CDR3 extends over 12 amino acids. Trimming left V 2 bases short and J 5 bases short, with 4 bases between. From germline, CDR1 is LGHNA and CDR2 YNFKEQ. The CDR3 sequence: CASSQPHNEQFF. DNA for the CDR3: TGTGCCAGCAGCCAACCTCACAATGAGCAGTTCTTC.

The chain recombines TRBV18 with TRBJ2-1, with 9 bases identical to TRBD1. The CDR3 sequence is 12 residues long. Germline CDR1 and CDR2: KGHSH and LQKENI. The junction had 6 bases not matched to a gene; V was cut back by 11 bases and J by 7 bases. In DNA, the CDR3 is TGTGCCGGCACAGGGGGCGAGAATGAGCAGTTCTTC. Its translation: CAGTGGENEQFF.

The CDR3 loop reads CASSYAGGTASYEQYF. CDR3 DNA sequence: TGTGCCAGCAGCTACGCCGGCGGGACAGCTTCCTACGAGCAGTACTTC. The chain joins TRBV7-2 to TRBJ2-7; D possibly corresponds to TRBD1 (7 bases). The CDR3 runs 16 residues. The V and J ends lost 4 bases and 1 base respectively, with 17 bases between them. In germline, CDR1 is SGHTA, CDR2 FQGNSA. Full variable domain (rest looked up from reference TRBV7-2 and TRBJ2-7): GAGVSQSPSNKVTEKGKDVELRCDPISGHTALYWYRQSLGQGLEFLIYFQGNSAPDKSGLPSDRFSAERTGGSVSTLTIQRTQQEDSAVYLCASSYAGGTASYEQYFGPGTRLTVT.

The chain carries TRBV29-1 and TRBJ1-2; 8 bases align to TRBD1. V lost 7 bases, J lost 4 bases, and 2 bases stayed unmatched. The CDR3 loop spans 11 amino acids. From germline, CDR1 is SQVTM and CDR2 ANQGSEA. The CDR3 loop reads CSADRGYGYTF. The CDR3 DNA reads as TGCAGCGCCGACAGGGGCTATGGCTACACCTTC. The whole variable domain, remainder taken from reference TRBV29-1 and TRBJ1-2, is SAVISQKPSRDICQRGTSLTIQCQVDSQVTMMFWYRQQPGQSLTLIATANQGSEATYESGFVIDKFPISRPNLTFSTLTVSNMSPEDSSIYLCSADRGYGYTFGSGTRLTVV.

This chain connects TRBV6-6 to TRBJ1-2; 9 nucleotides line up with TRBD1. The CDR3 is 16 amino acids. Germline CDR1 is MNHNY and CDR2 is SVGAGI (reference sequence). The V segment lost 0 bases and the J segment 7 bases; nucleotides outside the gene matches: 9. The CDR3 DNA reads TGTGCCAGCAGTTACTCTTCCCGGGACAGGGTATCTGGCTACACCTTC. Protein product: CASSYSSRDRVSGYTF.

The count of this clone is one. The chain is built from TRBV4-3 and TRBJ2-7, with 9 bases aligning to TRBD2. The CDR3 runs to 15 residues. Germline CDR1 LGHNA, CDR2 YSLEER. After removal of 1 base from V and 2 bases from J, the junction contained 3 bases not matched to a gene. The CDR3: CASSQVVAGAYEQYF. The CDR3 coding sequence is TGCGCCAGCAGCCAAGTAGTAGCGGGAGCCTACGAGCAGTACTTC.

This rearrangement joins TRBV28 to TRBJ1-4; no definite D call. V was shortened by 6 bases and J by 0 bases, with 5 bases between the two germline ends. The CDR3 has 13 amino acids. The germline CDR1 and CDR2 sequences are MDHEN and SYDVKM. The CDR3, as DNA: TGTGCCAGCAGGGAGACAACTAATGAAAAACTGTTTTTT. Translated, it gives CASRETTNEKLFF.

The J gene is TRBJ2-5, the V gene TRBV4-2; TRBD2 matches 9 bases. From germline, CDR1 is LGHNA and CDR2 YNFKEQ. Trimming cost V 0 bases and J 2 bases; bases outside gene matches: 13. This CDR3 has 19 residues. CDR3 nucleotides: TGTGCCAGCAGCCAAGAGGCGGGAGGGGGCGAGGGAGGGCAAGAGACCCAGTACTTC. Its translation is CASSQEAGGGEGGQETQYF.

A few counts support this clone. The chain carries TRBV9 and TRBJ2-3; 8 nucleotides align to TRBD2. From germline, CDR1 is SGDLS and CDR2 YYNGEE. V lost 0 bases, J lost 1 base, and 7 bases stayed unmatched. This CDR3 contains 17 residues. The CDR3 loop is CASSVAPPAGGTDTQYF. CDR3 in DNA: TGTGCCAGCAGCGTAGCCCCGCCAGCGGGGGGCACAGATACGCAGTATTTT.

The chain combines TRBV19 with TRBJ2-1; D is undetermined. Trimming removed 3 bases at V and 6 bases at J, with 12 bases between. CDR1 and CDR2 (germline): LNHDA, SQIVND (reference sequence). This CDR3 has 14 amino acids. The CDR3 nucleotides are TGTGCCAGTAGTATCCTCCTCGGTGGCAATGAGCAGTTCTTC. This translates into CASSILLGGNEQFF.

The J gene is TRBJ2-5, the V gene TRBV30; 10 bases line up with TRBD1. The length of the CDR3 is 14 residues. Germline assignment: CDR1 GTSNPN and CDR2 SVGIG (reference sequence). V lost 2 bases and J lost 5; bases outside the gene matches: 5. The CDR3 spells CAWSTGTGVETQYF. The CDR3 bases are TGTGCCTGGAGTACCGGGACAGGGGTTGAGACCCAGTACTTC.

This chain joins TRBV28 and TRBJ2-7; perhaps TRBD2 as D (5 bases). The CDR3 loop spans 17 amino acids. V lost 1 base to trimming and J lost 0 bases, with 16 bases between them. From germline, CDR1 is MDHEN and CDR2 SYDVKM. CDR3 coding DNA: TGTGCCAGCAGTTTATCCCCTCGAGCGGCAAGCTCCTACGAGCAGTACTTC. Protein product: CASSLSPRAASSYEQYF.

In its sample, this clone was seen a few times. The chain is built from TRBV18 and TRBJ2-2, with D perhaps matching TRBD1 (6 bases). The CDR3 contains 15 residues. Germline V gene data show CDR1 as KGHSH and CDR2 as LQKENI. V dropped 4 bases and J dropped 7 bases, with 16 bases sitting between them. CDR3 amino acids: CASSLTQDRYGELFF. The CDR3 region has the DNA TGTGCCAGCTCACTTACTCAGGACAGATACGGGGAGCTGTTTTTT.

This rearrangement joins TRBV4-1 to TRBJ2-1; D possibly corresponds to TRBD1 (6 bases). V was shortened by 3 bases and J by 10 bases, with 13 bases between the two germline ends. The CDR3 is 13 residues long. Germline V gene sequence: CDR1 MGHRA, CDR2 YSYEKL. The DNA for the CDR3 is TGCGCCAGCAGCCACCCCCCGCAGGGGGAGCAGTTCTTC. Its translation: CASSHPPQGEQFF.

The chain employs TRBV7-2 and TRBJ2-3; the match to TRBD2 covers 9 bases. The CDR3 is made up of 15 amino acids. With 1 base clipped from V and 5 bases from J, the junction kept 4 bases outside the gene matches. Germline V gene data show CDR1 as SGHTA and CDR2 as FQGNSA. The CDR3 coding sequence is TGTGCCAGCAGCTTAGGAGGTAGCGGGAGAGATACGCAGTATTTT. Translated: CASSLGGSGRDTQYF.

V and J are TRBV7-9 and TRBJ2-5, with D hard to call. V gave up 6 bases and J gave up 5 bases, with 10 bases separating them. This CDR3 is 12 amino acids long. Germline assignment: CDR1 SEHNR and CDR2 FQNEAQ (reference sequence). Here the CDR3 reads CASSGSWETQYF. The CDR3 DNA is TGTGCCAGCAGTGGTAGCTGGGAGACCCAGTACTTC.

V and J are TRBV4-2 and TRBJ2-7; 8 bases match TRBD2. This CDR3 is built from 15 residues. Germline V gene data show CDR1 as LGHNA and CDR2 as YNFKEQ. J was trimmed by 3 bases and V by 4 bases; bases with no gene match: 8. The chain's CDR3 is CASSRKREPIYEQYF. CDR3 nucleotides: TGTGCCAGCAGCCGTAAGCGGGAGCCCATCTACGAGCAGTACTTC.

V usage is TRBV7-3 and J usage is TRBJ1-2; no definite D call. The CDR3 loop spans 12 amino acids. Per germline, CDR1 SGHTA and CDR2 FQGTGA. The V and J ends lost 5 bases and 8 bases respectively, with 12 bases between them. The CDR3 region has the DNA TGTGCCAGCAGCCCGATGGTGGGCGGCTACACCTTC. Its translation is CASSPMVGGYTF.

This chain connects TRBV5-6 to TRBJ2-3; D gene uncertain. CDR1 and CDR2 from the germline V gene are SGHDT and YYEEEE. Trimming pared 0 bases from V and 1 base from J, leaving 9 bases between. The CDR3 has 15 residues. The CDR3 loop reads CASSLVVTGTDTQYF. In DNA form, the CDR3 reads TGTGCCAGCAGCTTGGTGGTGACTGGCACAGATACGCAGTATTTT.

This clone came up once. This chain uses TRBV7-2 with TRBJ2-3, with TRBD2 matching 11 bases. CDR3 size: 15 residues. Trimming at V came to 5 bases and at J to 4 bases, leaving 5 bases not matched to a gene. Per germline, CDR1 SGHTA and CDR2 FQGNSA. CDR3 coding DNA: TGTGCCAGCAGCAGGACTAGCGGGTCAGCAGATACGCAGTATTTT. Translating it yields CASSRTSGSADTQYF.

The chain employs TRBV5-1 and TRBJ2-1, with 12 positions matching TRBD2. V lost 3 bases to trimming and J lost 9 bases; unmatched junction nucleotides: 7. Germline CDR1 and CDR2: SGHRS and YFSETQ. The CDR3 is 15 residues long. CDR3 amino acids: CASSSTSGSPGEQFF. CDR3 nucleotides: TGCGCCAGCAGCTCGACTAGCGGGAGTCCCGGTGAGCAGTTCTTC.